This T cell receptor beta chain is from a study of CD8 T cells in ankylosing spondylitis. Broader study findings: What appeared characteristic of ankylosing spondylitis blood was a TCR beta motif of eight highly homologous variants. Before this, some motif variants had been reported in reactive arthritis synovial fluid and blood. Disease-associated clonotypes exhibited CD8+ identity and were relatively infrequent in peripheral blood. Matched synovial fluid from ankylosing spondylitis patients was reported to be enriched for disease-linked clones.

Details on this clonotype: Its target is unknown.

As the method for making TCR beta libraries, quantitative 5'-RACE with molecular barcodes was used. TCRdb fed the 5' RACE reads into MiXCR, producing one record per CDR3 protein. The table shows about 440,000 distinct CDR3 sequences, with 17% occurring only once. The TCR comes from a male donor with ankylosing spondylitis. Input material: blood, either unsorted or a sorted T cell fraction (not recorded which).

The DNA of the CDR3 is TGTGCCAGCAGCCCGCAACCAGGGGGGGAGACCCAGTACTTC. Its translation: CASSPQPGGETQYF. The genes are TRBV6-2 or TRBV6-3 and TRBJ2-5, with D maybe TRBD1 (7 bases). Germline-derived CDR1 and CDR2 are MNHEY and SVGEGT. CDR3 length: 14 amino acids. Between the trimmed V and J ends, which lost 6 bases and 5 bases, there was a span of 16 bases.